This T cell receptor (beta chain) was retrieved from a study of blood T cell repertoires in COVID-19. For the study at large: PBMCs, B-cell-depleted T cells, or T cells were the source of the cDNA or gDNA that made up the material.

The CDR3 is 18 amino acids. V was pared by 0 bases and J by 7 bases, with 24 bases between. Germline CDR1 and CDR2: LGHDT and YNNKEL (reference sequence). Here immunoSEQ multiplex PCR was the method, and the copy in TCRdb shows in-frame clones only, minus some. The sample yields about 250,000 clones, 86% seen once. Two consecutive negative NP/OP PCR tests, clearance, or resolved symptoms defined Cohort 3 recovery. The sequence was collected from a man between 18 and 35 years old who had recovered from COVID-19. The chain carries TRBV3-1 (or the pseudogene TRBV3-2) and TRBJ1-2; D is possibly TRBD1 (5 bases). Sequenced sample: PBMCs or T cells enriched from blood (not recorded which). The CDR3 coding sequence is TGTGCCAGCAGCCAAGATCTTTCGACATTCCCCAGGAGGGGTGGCTACACCTTC. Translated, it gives CASSQDLSTFPRRGGYTF.